The 29 T cell receptor beta chains below were found in one sample sequenced in a study of cytomegalovirus exposure and HLA in healthy donors. The PCR had 60 Vbeta and 13 Jbeta primers. Data came from immunoSEQ multiplex PCR; TCRdb stores just in-frame clones and leaves some out. The sample has some 90,000 clones; around 84% are singletons. Sample: PBMCs. The receptors derive from a middle-aged woman in good health and CMV-seronegative.

The sample holds one count of this clone. This chain uses TRBV4-1 with TRBJ2-7; a possible D gene is TRBD2 (7 bases). There are 16 residues in the CDR3. The germline gives CDR1 MGHRA, CDR2 YSYEKL. V was trimmed by 0 bases and J by 4 bases, leaving 16 bases between them. This CDR3 is CASSQDWGGREYEQYF. In DNA, the CDR3 is TGCGCCAGCAGCCAAGATTGGGGGGGGCGGGAATACGAGCAGTACTTC.

The chain couples TRBV19 to TRBJ2-1; 7 nucleotides align to TRBD1. Germline-derived CDR1 and CDR2 are LNHDA and SQIVND (reference sequence). The V gene end was trimmed by 5 bases and the J gene end by 9 bases; junction bases not matched to a gene: 1. CDR3 size: 11 residues. The CDR3 here is CASSRQGEQFF. The CDR3 nucleotides are TGTGCCAGTAGTCGACAGGGTGAGCAGTTCTTC.

The rearrangement links TRBV28 to TRBJ1-1, with D possibly TRBD1 on 5 matching bases. V lost 6 bases and J lost 4, with 18 bases in between. CDR3 size: 15 residues. The germline V gene has CDR1 MDHEN and CDR2 SYDVKM. CDR3 region: CASRSRALVSTEAFF. DNA for the CDR3: TGTGCCAGCAGATCCAGGGCCCTGGTGAGCACTGAAGCTTTCTTT.

The chain links TRBV27 to TRBJ2-1, with TRBD2 matching 14 bases. Germline loops: CDR1 MNHEY, CDR2 SMNVEV (reference sequence). After removal of 4 bases from V and 9 bases from J, the junction contained 14 bases not matched to a gene. The CDR3 is 18 residues long. CDR3: CASSSGLAGVDGLGEQFF. CDR3 DNA sequence: TGTGCCAGCAGTTCGGGACTAGCGGGAGTAGATGGATTGGGTGAGCAGTTCTTC.

The V and J genes are TRBV28 and TRBJ2-1; D unclear. V was cut by 6 bases and J by 7 bases, with 13 bases left in between. The CDR3 extends over 13 amino acids. Germline V lookup: CDR1 MDHEN, CDR2 SYDVKM. Here the CDR3 DNA reads TGTGCCAGCAGCCCCCCCGCAGCGAATGAGCAGTTCTTC. It encodes CASSPPAANEQFF. Full variable domain (rest looked up from reference TRBV28 and TRBJ2-1): DVKVTQSSRYLVKRTGEKVFLECVQDMDHENMFWYRQDPGLGLRLIYFSYDVKMKEKGDIPEGYSVSREKKERFSLILESASTNQTSMYLCASSPPAANEQFFGPGTRLTVL.

The rearrangement uses TRBV18 and TRBJ1-1; TRBD1 matches 7 bases. The V gene end was trimmed by 5 bases and the J gene end by 1 base; junction bases not matched to a gene: 10. There are 16 residues in the CDR3. Germline CDR1 reads KGHSH; CDR2 reads LQKENI. The CDR3 protein is CASSSMTGTWNTEAFF. The CDR3 nucleotides read TGTGCCAGCTCATCGATGACAGGGACCTGGAACACTGAAGCTTTCTTT.

V usage is TRBV2 and J usage is TRBJ2-5; D is undetermined. Trimming took off 5 bases at V and 7 bases at J, with 11 bases between the two ends. The germline V gene encodes CDR1 SNHLY and CDR2 FYNNEI. The CDR3 has 12 residues. The CDR3 sequence: CASSPSHGTQYF. Here the CDR3 DNA reads TGTGCCAGCAGTCCTTCCCACGGGACCCAGTACTTC. Looking up the rest from reference TRBV2 and TRBJ2-5 gives the full variable domain: EPEVTQTPSHQVTQMGQEVILRCVPISNHLYFYWYRQILGQKVEFLVSFYNNEISEKSEIFDDQFSVERPDGSNFTLKIRSTKLEDSAMYFCASSPSHGTQYFGPGTRLLVL.

The CDR3 nucleotides read TGTGCCAGTAGTATGGGGAACAGGGGTTCTGACGAGCAGTACTTC. Encoded protein: CASSMGNRGSDEQYF. The chain couples TRBV19 to TRBJ2-7; 7 bases agree with TRBD1. The CDR3 is 15 residues long. The germline gives CDR1 LNHDA, CDR2 SQIVND (reference sequence). J lost 5 bases, V lost 3 bases, and 10 bases had no gene match.

Of note for this clone: This specimen includes other DNA sequences encoding the same CDR3. The chain joins TRBV5-6 to TRBJ2-5; D is possibly TRBD2 (6 bases). The CDR3 is 13 residues long. Trimming took off 0 bases at V and 4 bases at J, with 7 bases between the two ends. Germline CDR1 is SGHDT and CDR2 is YYEEEE. The CDR3 DNA is TGTGCCAGCAGCTTGGGGGGAGGAGAGACCCAGTACTTC. Translation gives CASSLGGGETQYF. Supplemented by reference TRBV5-6 and TRBJ2-5, the full variable domain reads DAGVTQSPTHLIKTRGQQVTLRCSPKSGHDTVSWYQQALGQGPQFIFQYYEEEERQRGNFPDRFSGHQFPNYSSELNVNALLLGDSALYLCASSLGGGETQYFGPGTRLLVL.

J is TRBJ1-3 and V is TRBV9; D gene unclear. Per germline, CDR1 SGDLS and CDR2 YYNGEE. This CDR3 contains 13 residues. The V end lost 3 bases, the J end lost 1 base, and 5 bases lay between the germline ends. The CDR3 DNA sequence: TGTGCCAGCAGCGCACAGTCTGGAAACACCATATATTTT. Translation gives CASSAQSGNTIYF.

This chain joins TRBV18 and TRBJ2-2, with 11 bases that match TRBD1. The CDR3 sequence is 17 residues long. CDR1 is KGHSH, CDR2 LQKENI, per germline. Germline trimming cut 3 bases from V and 6 bases from J; bases unmatched to any gene: 9. The chain's CDR3 is CASSPAGTGGRSGELFF. The CDR3 nucleotides are TGTGCCAGCTCACCCGCTGGGACAGGGGGGCGATCCGGGGAGCTGTTTTTT.

This chain connects TRBV19 to TRBJ2-1, with 14 bases that match TRBD2. There are 21 residues in the CDR3. Germline V gene lookup returns CDR1 LNHDA and CDR2 SQIVND (reference sequence). The ends lost 5 bases at V and 1 base at J; junction bases unmatched: 16. Here the CDR3 reads CASSAPRGLGLAGGSYNEQFF. In DNA, the CDR3 is TGTGCCAGTAGTGCCCCGCGGGGGTTAGGACTAGCGGGAGGTTCCTACAATGAGCAGTTCTTC.

J is TRBJ2-3 and V is TRBV2, with 7 bases aligning to TRBD2. CDR1 SNHLY and CDR2 FYNNEI come from the germline V gene. CDR3 length: 14 amino acids. V lost 8 bases to trimming and J lost 3 bases; unmatched junction nucleotides: 8. CDR3 in DNA: TGTGCCAGCCCCCGGTCTAGCGGTACAGATACGCAGTATTTT. As protein: CASPRSSGTDTQYF.

The chain uses TRBV7-9 and TRBJ1-1; D may be TRBD1 (5 bases). The CDR3 is 13 amino acids. Germline V CDR1 and CDR2: SEHNR, FQNEAQ (reference sequence). V shed 1 base and J shed 10 bases, with 13 bases lying between them. The CDR3 nucleotides are TGTGCCAGCAGCTTAGTCCAGGGTAGTATAGCTTTCTTT. Encoded protein: CASSLVQGSIAFF. The full variable domain, with the rest looked up from reference TRBV7-9 and TRBJ1-1, is DTGVSQNPRHKITKRGQNVTFRCDPISEHNRLYWYRQTLGQGPEFLTYFQNEAQLEKSRLLSDRFSAERPKGSFSTLEIQRTEQGDSAMYLCASSLVQGSIAFFGQGTRLTVV.

This rearrangement joins TRBV28 to TRBJ1-5, with 7 positions matching TRBD1. Per germline, CDR1 MDHEN and CDR2 SYDVKM. The V and J ends lost 5 bases and 3 bases, in that order; junction bases with no gene match: 4. The CDR3 contains 14 residues. The CDR3 nucleotides are TGTGCCAGCAGTCACGGGACAGACAATCAGCCCCAGCATTTT. Protein product: CASSHGTDNQPQHF.

The chain recombines TRBV5-1 with TRBJ2-7; 9 bases agree with TRBD1. The CDR3 is made up of 14 amino acids. The germline V gene has CDR1 SGHRS and CDR2 YFSETQ. The trim removed 2 bases at V and 6 bases at J, leaving 6 bases unmatched. CDR3: CASSLTGGNGEQYF. CDR3 nucleotide sequence: TGCGCCAGCAGCTTAACAGGGGGCAACGGCGAGCAGTACTTC. The full variable domain, its missing parts supplied by reference TRBV5-1 and TRBJ2-7, is KAGVTQTPRYLIKTRGQQVTLSCSPISGHRSVSWYQQTPGQGLQFLFEYFSETQRNKGNFPGRFSGRQFSNSRSEMNVSTLELGDSALYLCASSLTGGNGEQYFGPGTRLTVT.

This clone turned up a few times. The chain links TRBV10-2 to TRBJ2-5; perhaps TRBD1 as D (5 bases). From germline, CDR1 is WSHSY and CDR2 SAAADI. CDR3 length equals 12 residues. Trimming removed 6 bases at V and 1 base at J, with 6 bases between. The chain's CDR3 is CASSRVQETQYF. CDR3 in DNA: TGCGCCAGCAGCAGGGTCCAAGAGACCCAGTACTTC.

The chain combines TRBV11-2 with TRBJ1-2, with D possibly TRBD1 on 5 matching bases. This CDR3 is 15 amino acids long. The germline V gene has CDR1 SGHAT and CDR2 FQNNGV. The V and J ends lost 5 bases and 4 bases respectively, with 17 bases between them. Here the CDR3 DNA reads TGTGCCAGCAGCCCGAATAAAGGGGAACTCTATGGCTACACCTTC. Protein product: CASSPNKGELYGYTF.

The chain is built from TRBV28 and TRBJ2-2; TRBD2 aligns across 11 bases. The CDR3 is 16 residues long. Trimming took 6 bases from V and 1 from J; bases not matched to a gene: 4. CDR1 and CDR2 from the germline V gene are MDHEN and SYDVKM. The CDR3 protein is CASRDLAGGNTGELFF. The CDR3 coding sequence is TGTGCCAGCAGAGACCTAGCGGGAGGGAACACCGGGGAGCTGTTTTTT.

This clone was counted a few times. This rearrangement joins TRBV6-5 to TRBJ2-1; D remains ambiguous. CDR1 and CDR2 from the germline V gene are MNHEY and SVGAGI. The CDR3 is 14 amino acids. With 0 bases removed from V and 4 bases from J, the gap between germline ends came to 7 bases. CDR3 DNA: TGTGCCAGCAGTTACTCGATCCGGTACAATGAGCAGTTCTTC. Encoded protein: CASSYSIRYNEQFF.

This clone was recorded once. The V and J genes are TRBV28 and TRBJ1-3, with D possibly being TRBD1 (6 bases). Germline lookup yields CDR1 MDHEN and CDR2 SYDVKM. The CDR3 has 13 residues. The V end lost 8 bases, the J end lost 0 bases, and 8 bases lay between the germline ends. CDR3 in amino acids: CASGDTSGNTIYF. The DNA of the CDR3 is TGTGCCAGCGGGGACACCTCTGGAAACACCATATATTTT.

This chain connects TRBV19 to TRBJ2-3, with D tentatively TRBD2 (6 bases). CDR3 length: 13 residues. The V gene's germline CDR1 is LNHDA and CDR2 SQIVND (reference sequence). Trimming took off 7 bases at V and 2 bases at J, with 10 bases between the two ends. Written as DNA, the CDR3 is TGTGCCAGTACGACTAGTTTCACAGATACGCAGTATTTT. This translates into CASTTSFTDTQYF.

This clone was found a few times. The chain joins TRBV14 to TRBJ2-1, with a possible D match to TRBD1 (6 bases). V was clipped by 0 bases and J by 0 bases, with 12 bases between them. Germline assignment: CDR1 SGHDN and CDR2 FVKESK. The CDR3 totals 17 residues. CDR3 DNA sequence: TGTGCCAGCAGCCAAGACGGACAGAAAAGCTCCTACAATGAGCAGTTCTTC. Protein: CASSQDGQKSSYNEQFF.

V gene TRBV28 combines with J gene TRBJ2-3; possible D gene TRBD2, 7 bases. The V gene lost 10 bases and the J gene lost 2 bases, with 19 bases spanning the gap. CDR1 and CDR2 from the germline V gene are MDHEN and SYDVKM. The CDR3 consists of 15 residues. CDR3 in amino acids: CATWGGLHLTDTQYF. CDR3 coding DNA: TGTGCCACCTGGGGGGGGCTACATCTCACAGATACGCAGTATTTT.

The chain uses TRBV11-3 and TRBJ2-1, with 7 positions matching TRBD1. This CDR3 region has 13 residues. V lost 6 bases to trimming and J lost 8 bases; unmatched junction nucleotides: 7. Germline CDR1 is SGHNT and CDR2 is YENEEA. CDR3 coding DNA: TGTGCCAGCAGTTTCGAAGGGGGCGATGAGCAGTTCTTC. Protein: CASSFEGGDEQFF.

The V gene is TRBV5-5, the J gene TRBJ1-2; no clear D. This CDR3 is 12 amino acids long. Germline values: CDR1 SGHKS, CDR2 YYEKEE (reference sequence). V gave up 0 bases and J gave up 4 bases, with 4 bases separating them. CDR3 sequence reads: CASSLVSYGYTF. The CDR3 nucleotides read TGTGCCAGCAGCTTGGTCAGCTATGGCTACACCTTC.

The rearrangement uses TRBV27 and TRBJ2-7, with a tentative D call TRBD1 (7 bases). The germline V gene encodes CDR1 MNHEY and CDR2 SMNVEV (reference sequence). Trimming took off 5 bases at V and 2 bases at J, with 16 bases between the two ends. CDR3 length equals 15 residues. The CDR3 bases are TGTGCCAGCAGTGGCGACAGGAGGGGGCCCTACGAGCAGTACTTC. Encoded protein: CASSGDRRGPYEQYF.

V gene TRBV4-2 combines with J gene TRBJ1-1, with 8 bases identical to TRBD1. CDR1 and CDR2 (germline): LGHNA, YNFKEQ. The CDR3 is made up of 14 amino acids. J was trimmed by 1 base and V by 4 bases; bases with no gene match: 2. CDR3 in DNA: TGTGCCAGCAGCCCCGGACAGGGGAACACTGAAGCTTTCTTT. Translating gives CASSPGQGNTEAFF.

In this sample, this clone turned up a few times. J is TRBJ2-1 and V is TRBV6-6, with D perhaps matching TRBD2 (5 bases). Germline assignment: CDR1 MNHNY and CDR2 SVGAGI (reference sequence). Between the trimmed V and J ends, which lost 0 bases and 9 bases, there was a span of 12 bases. This CDR3 is 14 amino acids long. The CDR3 DNA reads TGTGCCAGCAGTTACTCGGACTCGCGCGGTGAGCAGTTCTTC. It translates to CASSYSDSRGEQFF.